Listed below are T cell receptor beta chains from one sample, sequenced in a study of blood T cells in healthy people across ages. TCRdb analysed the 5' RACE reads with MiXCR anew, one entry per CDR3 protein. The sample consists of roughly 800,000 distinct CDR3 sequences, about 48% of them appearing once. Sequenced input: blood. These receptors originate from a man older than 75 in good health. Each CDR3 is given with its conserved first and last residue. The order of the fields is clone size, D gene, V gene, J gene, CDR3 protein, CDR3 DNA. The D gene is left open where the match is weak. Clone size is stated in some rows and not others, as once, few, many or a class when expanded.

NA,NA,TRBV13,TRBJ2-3,CASSKDARALTDTQYF,TGTGCCAGCAGCAAAGACGCCAGAGCTCTCACAGATACGCAGTATTTT
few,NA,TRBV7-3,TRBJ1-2,CASSLTFGGRNGYTF,TGTGCCAGCAGCTTAACGTTTGGGGGAAGGAATGGCTACACCTTC
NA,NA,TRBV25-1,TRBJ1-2,CASSEVDSINYGYTF,TGTGCCAGCAGTGAAGTTGACAGTATTAACTATGGCTACACCTTC
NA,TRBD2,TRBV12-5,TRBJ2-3,CASGSTGLASDTQYF,TGTGCTAGTGGTTCAACGGGACTAGCCTCAGATACGCAGTATTTT
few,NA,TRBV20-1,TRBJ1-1,CSARHLQTNTEAFF,TGCAGTGCTAGACACCTACAAACGAACACTGAAGCTTTCTTT
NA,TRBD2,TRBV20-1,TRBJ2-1,CSANLAGVVNIQFF,TGCAGTGCCAACCTAGCGGGAGTTGTGAACATTCAGTTCTTC
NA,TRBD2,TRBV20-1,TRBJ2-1,CSAGVGAGVAEQFF,TGCAGTGCTGGAGTTGGGGCGGGAGTGGCTGAGCAGTTCTTC
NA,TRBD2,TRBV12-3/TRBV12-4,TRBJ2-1,CASSPRASGHEQFF,TGTGCCAGCAGTCCCCGCGCTAGCGGGCATGAGCAGTTCTTC
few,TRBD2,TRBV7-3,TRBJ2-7,CASSPTSGSDEQYF,TGTGCCAGCAGCCCTACTAGCGGGAGCGACGAGCAGTACTTC
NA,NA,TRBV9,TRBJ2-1,CASSVNDPGFPGRYNEQFF,TGTGCCAGCAGCGTCAACGACCCCGGGTTCCCAGGTCGATACAATGAGCAGTTCTTC
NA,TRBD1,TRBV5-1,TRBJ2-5,CASSLTGQGLAETQYF,TGCGCCAGCAGCTTGACGGGACAGGGACTGGCAGAGACCCAGTACTTC
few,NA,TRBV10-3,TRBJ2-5,CAISESVVRETQYF,TGTGCCATCAGTGAGTCGGTTGTCAGAGAGACCCAGTACTTC
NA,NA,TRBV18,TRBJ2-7,CASAPDSYYEQYF,TGTGCCAGCGCACCGGACAGTTACTACGAGCAGTACTTC
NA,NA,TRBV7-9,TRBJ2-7,CASGGSPYEQYF,TGTGCCAGTGGGGGGAGTCCCTACGAGCAGTACTTC
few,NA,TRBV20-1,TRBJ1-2,CSARAPNYGYTF,TGCAGTGCTAGAGCCCCTAACTATGGTTACACCTTC
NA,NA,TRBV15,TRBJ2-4,CATSTLTEGGNIQYF,TGTGCCACCAGCACACTCACCGAGGGGGGGAACATTCAGTACTTC
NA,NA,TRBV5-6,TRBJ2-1,CASSLLALSSYNEQFF,TGTGCCAGCAGCTTACTAGCATTGAGCTCCTACAATGAGCAGTTCTTC
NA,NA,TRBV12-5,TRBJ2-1,CASRAMRSETQFF,TGTGCTAGTAGGGCGATGCGGTCCGAGACCCAGTTCTTC
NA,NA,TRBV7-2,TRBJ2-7,CASSRRRQSSYNEQYF,TGTGCCAGCTCCCGCCGGCGGCAGAGCTCCTACAATGAGCAGTACTTC
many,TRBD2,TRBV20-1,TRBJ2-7,CSASTSNEQYF,TGCAGTGCTTCGACTAGCAACGAGCAGTACTTC
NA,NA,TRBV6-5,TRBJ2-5,CASSYGGTAPQETQYF,TGTGCCAGCAGTTACGGCGGGACGGCCCCCCAAGAGACCCAGTACTTC
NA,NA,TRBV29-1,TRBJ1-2,CSVEDTDLGGYTF,TGCAGCGTTGAAGATACGGATTTGGGAGGCTACACCTTC
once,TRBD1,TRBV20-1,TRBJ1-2,CSARPTGVGGYTF,TGCAGTGCTAGACCGACAGGGGTAGGTGGCTACACCTTC
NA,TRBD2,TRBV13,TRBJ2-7,CASRWGRANEQYF,TGTGCCAGCAGATGGGGGAGGGCCAATGAGCAGTACTTC
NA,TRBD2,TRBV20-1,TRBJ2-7,CSASGTSGRGYEQYF,TGCAGTGCGTCCGGGACTAGCGGGAGAGGTTACGAGCAGTACTTC
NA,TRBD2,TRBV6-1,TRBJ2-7,CASMARLAGGRNEQYF,TGTGCCAGCATGGCCCGACTAGCGGGAGGGAGGAACGAGCAGTACTTC
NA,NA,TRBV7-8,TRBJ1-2,CASSSGVGLYGYTF,TGTGCCAGCAGCTCTGGGGTGGGACTCTATGGCTACACCTTC
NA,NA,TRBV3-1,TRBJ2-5,CASSQEGLLQETQYF,TGTGCCAGCAGCCAAGAAGGCCTCCTCCAAGAGACCCAGTACTTC
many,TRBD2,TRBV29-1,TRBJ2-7,CSVRLAGPYEQYF,TGCAGCGTTCGACTAGCGGGACCCTACGAGCAGTACTTC
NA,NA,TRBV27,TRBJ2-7,CASSPTSYSYEQYF,TGTGCCAGCAGCCCAACTAGCTACTCCTACGAGCAGTACTTC
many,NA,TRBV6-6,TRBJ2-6,CASSREGSGANVLTF,TGTGCCAGCAGTCGCGAGGGATCTGGGGCCAACGTCCTGACTTTC
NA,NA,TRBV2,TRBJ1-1,CASTRNSIEAFF,TGTGCCAGCACAAGGAATAGTATTGAAGCTTTCTTT
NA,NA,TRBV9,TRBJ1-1,CASSPGQSNTEAFF,TGTGCCAGCAGCCCGGGGCAGTCGAACACTGAAGCTTTCTTT
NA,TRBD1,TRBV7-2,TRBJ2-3,CASSPRDRGNRYAYF,TGTGCCAGCAGCCCACGGGACAGGGGGAACAGATACGCGTATTTT
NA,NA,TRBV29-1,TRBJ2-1,CSVWGGSYNEQFF,TGCAGCGTTTGGGGCGGTTCCTACAATGAGCAGTTCTTC
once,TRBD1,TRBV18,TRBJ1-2,CASSSDRVGTGYTF,TGTGCCAGCTCATCCGACAGGGTCGGGACCGGCTACACCTTC
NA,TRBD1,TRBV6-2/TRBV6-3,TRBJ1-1,CASRLGRGSTEAFF,TGTGCCAGCAGGCTTGGCAGGGGGAGCACTGAAGCTTTCTTT
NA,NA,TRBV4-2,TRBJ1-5,CASSQEEMGVQPQHF,TGTGCCAGCAGCCAAGAGGAGATGGGGGTGCAGCCCCAGCATTTT
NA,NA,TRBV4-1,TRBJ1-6,CASSQPLQGSPLHF,TGCGCCAGCAGCCAACCTCTACAGGGATCACCCCTCCACTTT
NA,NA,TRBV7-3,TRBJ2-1,CASSSPPNERFF,TGTGCCAGCAGCTCGCCCCCTAATGAGCGGTTCTTC
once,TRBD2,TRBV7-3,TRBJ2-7,CASSQSAGGYEQYF,TGTGCCAGCAGCCAGAGCGCGGGAGGGTACGAGCAGTACTTC
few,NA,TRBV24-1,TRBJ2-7,CATSPGTHSSYEQYF,TGTGCCACCAGTCCAGGGACCCACAGCTCCTACGAGCAGTACTTC
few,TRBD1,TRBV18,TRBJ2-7,CASSPYPFGQGIYEQYF,TGTGCCAGCTCACCCTACCCTTTCGGACAGGGGATTTACGAGCAGTACTTC
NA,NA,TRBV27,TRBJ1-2,CASSFTGGHDRNYGYTF,TGTGCCAGCAGTTTTACGGGGGGTCATGACCGGAACTATGGCTACACCTTC
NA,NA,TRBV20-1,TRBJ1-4,CSARGPGGNEKLFF,TGCAGTGCTAGAGGCCCGGGAGGGAATGAAAAACTGTTTTTT
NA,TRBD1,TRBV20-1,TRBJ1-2,CSARDGDADRGLGGGYTF,TGCAGTGCTAGAGATGGGGATGCGGACAGGGGTTTAGGCGGTGGCTACACCTTC
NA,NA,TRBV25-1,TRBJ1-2,CASSEPWTHGYTF,TGTGCCAGCAGCGAGCCGTGGACGCACGGCTACACCTTC
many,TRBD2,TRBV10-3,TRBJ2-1,CAIRRGGPNEQFF,TGTGCCATCAGGCGCGGGGGGCCCAATGAGCAGTTCTTC
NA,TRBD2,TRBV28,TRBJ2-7,CVSSEASGLSYEQYF,TGTGTCAGCAGTGAGGCTAGCGGTCTCTCCTACGAGCAGTACTTC
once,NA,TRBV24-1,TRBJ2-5,CATSDPTGTGNQETQYF,TGTGCCACCAGTGACCCCACGGGCACAGGGAATCAGGAGACCCAGTACTTC
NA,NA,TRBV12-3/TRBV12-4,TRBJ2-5,CASRYTGAQETRYF,TGTGCCAGCAGGTACACCGGGGCCCAAGAGACCCGGTACTTC
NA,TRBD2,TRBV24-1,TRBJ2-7,CATRASGGPSYEQYF,TGTGCCACCCGAGCGTCGGGAGGGCCCTCCTACGAGCAGTACTTC
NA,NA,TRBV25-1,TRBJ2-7,CASSESGVLDEQYF,TGTGCCAGCAGTGAATCAGGGGTTCTGGACGAGCAGTACTTC
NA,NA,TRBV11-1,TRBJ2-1,CASSLAVTSNEQFF,TGTGCCAGCAGCTTAGCGGTGACCAGTAATGAGCAGTTCTTC
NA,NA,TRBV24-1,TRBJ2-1,CATSGSAIPYNEQFF,TGTGCCACCAGTGGGTCAGCCATCCCATACAATGAGCAGTTCTTC
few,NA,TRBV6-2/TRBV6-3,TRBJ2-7,CASSGSPGYYEQYF,TGTGCCAGCAGCGGGTCTCCGGGATACTACGAGCAGTACTTC
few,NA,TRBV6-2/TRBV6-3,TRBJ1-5,CASSYWGNQPQHF,TGTGCCAGCAGTTACTGGGGGAATCAGCCCCAGCATTTT
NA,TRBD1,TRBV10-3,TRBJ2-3,CAISDPTGGADRYAYF,TGTGCCATCAGTGATCCGACAGGGGGCGCGGACAGATACGCGTATTTT
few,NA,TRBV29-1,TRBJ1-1,CSVAVANTEAFF,TGCAGCGTCGCGGTCGCGAACACTGAAGCTTTCTTT